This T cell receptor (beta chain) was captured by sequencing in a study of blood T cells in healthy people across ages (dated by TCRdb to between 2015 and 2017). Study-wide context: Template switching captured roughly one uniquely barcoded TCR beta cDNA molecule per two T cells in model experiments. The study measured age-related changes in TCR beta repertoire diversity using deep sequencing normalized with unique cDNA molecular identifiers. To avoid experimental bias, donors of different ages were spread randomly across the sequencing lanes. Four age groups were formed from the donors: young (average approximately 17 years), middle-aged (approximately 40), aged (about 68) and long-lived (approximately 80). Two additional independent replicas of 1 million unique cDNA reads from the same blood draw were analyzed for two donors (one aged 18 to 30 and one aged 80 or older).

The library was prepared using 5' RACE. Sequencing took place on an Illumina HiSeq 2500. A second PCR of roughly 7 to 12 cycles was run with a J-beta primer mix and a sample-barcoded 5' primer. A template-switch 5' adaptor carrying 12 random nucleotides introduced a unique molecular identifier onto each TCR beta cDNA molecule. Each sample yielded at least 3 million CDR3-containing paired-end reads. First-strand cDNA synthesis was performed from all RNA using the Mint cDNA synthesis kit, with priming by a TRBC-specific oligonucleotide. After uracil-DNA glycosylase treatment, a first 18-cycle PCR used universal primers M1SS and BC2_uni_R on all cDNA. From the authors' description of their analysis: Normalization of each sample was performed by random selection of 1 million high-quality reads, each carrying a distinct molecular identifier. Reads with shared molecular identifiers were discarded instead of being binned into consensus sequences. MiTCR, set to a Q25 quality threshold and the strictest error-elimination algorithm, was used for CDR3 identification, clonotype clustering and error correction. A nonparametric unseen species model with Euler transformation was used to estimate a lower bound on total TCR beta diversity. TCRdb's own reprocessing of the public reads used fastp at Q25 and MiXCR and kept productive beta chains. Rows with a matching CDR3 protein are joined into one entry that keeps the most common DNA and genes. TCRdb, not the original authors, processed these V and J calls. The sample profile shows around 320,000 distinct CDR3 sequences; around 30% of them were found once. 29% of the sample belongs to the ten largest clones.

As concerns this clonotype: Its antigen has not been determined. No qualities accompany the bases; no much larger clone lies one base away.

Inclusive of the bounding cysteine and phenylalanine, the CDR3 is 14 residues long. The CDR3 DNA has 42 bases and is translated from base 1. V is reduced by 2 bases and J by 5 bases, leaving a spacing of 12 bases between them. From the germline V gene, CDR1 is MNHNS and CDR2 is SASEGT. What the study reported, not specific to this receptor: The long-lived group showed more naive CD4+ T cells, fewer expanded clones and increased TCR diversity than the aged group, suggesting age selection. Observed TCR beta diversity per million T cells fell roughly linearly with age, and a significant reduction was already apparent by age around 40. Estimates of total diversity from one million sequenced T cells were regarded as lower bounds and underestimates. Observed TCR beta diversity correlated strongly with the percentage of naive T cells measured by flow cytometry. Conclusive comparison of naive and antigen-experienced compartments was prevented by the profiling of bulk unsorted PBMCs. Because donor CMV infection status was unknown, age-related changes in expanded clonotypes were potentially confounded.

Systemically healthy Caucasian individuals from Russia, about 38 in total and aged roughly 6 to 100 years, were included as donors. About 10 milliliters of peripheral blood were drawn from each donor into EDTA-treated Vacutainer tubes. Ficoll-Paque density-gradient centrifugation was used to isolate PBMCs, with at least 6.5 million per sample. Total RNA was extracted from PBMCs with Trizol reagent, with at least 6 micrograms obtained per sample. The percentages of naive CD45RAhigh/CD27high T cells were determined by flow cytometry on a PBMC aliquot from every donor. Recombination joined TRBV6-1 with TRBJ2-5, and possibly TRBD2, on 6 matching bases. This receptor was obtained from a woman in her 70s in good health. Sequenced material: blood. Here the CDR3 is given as CASSELAKWETQYF. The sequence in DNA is TGTGCCAGCAGTGAACTAGCGAAGTGGGAGACCCAGTACTTC.